A selection of T cell receptor beta chains follows, all from one sample in a study of a mutant IDH1 vaccine in newly diagnosed glioma. What these receptors recognize is not known. Sequencing used immunoSEQ multiplex PCR; TCRdb keeps in-frame clones, though not all of them. The sample holds fewer than 90,000 clones; 80% to 85% are singletons and the top ten take over 9.5%. This specimen was PBMCs, taken from a glioma patient whose treatment included an IDH1 peptide vaccine. These receptors were taken from a young man with glioma. Both conserved end residues are part of each CDR3. A D gene is named only where the DNA matches it firmly. Size values are once, few and many counts, or a class for expanded clones, and some rows have none.

j_gene: TRBJ1-1
len: 13
v_gene: TRBV5-1
d_gene: -
abundance: -
CDR3nt: TGCGCCAGCAGCTTGTATGGTAGCACTGAAGCTTTCTTT
CDR3aa: CASSLYGSTEAFF

j_gene: TRBJ2-7
len: 14
v_gene: TRBV5-1
d_gene: -
abundance: -
CDR3nt: TGCGCCAGCAGCTTGGGCCCGGGAACATTATGGCAGTACTTC
CDR3aa: CASSLGPGTLWQYF

j_gene: TRBJ1-2
len: 14
v_gene: TRBV27
d_gene: -
abundance: -
CDR3nt: TGTGCCAGCAGTTTATCTTTAGGTCATACCGGCTACACCTTC
CDR3aa: CASSLSLGHTGYTF

j_gene: TRBJ1-2
len: 14
v_gene: TRBV6-4
d_gene: -
abundance: -
CDR3nt: TGTGCCAGCAGTGAGTCGACTGAGGCGGGTGGCTACACCTTC
CDR3aa: CASSESTEAGGYTF

j_gene: TRBJ1-2
len: 15
v_gene: TRBV9
d_gene: -
abundance: -
CDR3nt: TGTGCCAGCAGCGTAGGTGATTCGGGATTCTATGGCTACACCTTC
CDR3aa: CASSVGDSGFYGYTF

j_gene: TRBJ1-1
len: 13
v_gene: TRBV7-9
d_gene: -
abundance: -
CDR3nt: TGTGCCAGCAGTTCCGGAGGGATCACTGAAGCTTTCTTT
CDR3aa: CASSSGGITEAFF

j_gene: TRBJ1-2
len: 17
v_gene: TRBV28
d_gene: TRBD1
abundance: -
CDR3nt: TGTGCCAGCAGTTTCCGCGGCAGGGGGCGATTGAGCTATGGCTACACCTTC
CDR3aa: CASSFRGRGRLSYGYTF

j_gene: TRBJ2-2
len: 18
v_gene: TRBV6-4
d_gene: TRBD1
abundance: -
CDR3nt: TGTGCCAGCAGTGACTCGAGCTTGACAGGGGGCAAAGCCGGGGAGCTGTTTTTT
CDR3aa: CASSDSSLTGGKAGELFF

j_gene: TRBJ1-1
len: 11
v_gene: TRBV9
d_gene: -
abundance: -
CDR3nt: TGTGCCAGCAGCGCCGTCACTGAAGCTTTCTTT
CDR3aa: CASSAVTEAFF

j_gene: TRBJ1-3
len: 15
v_gene: TRBV15
d_gene: -
abundance: -
CDR3nt: TGTGCCACCAGCAGAGCGGGGTTCTCTGGAAACACCATATATTTT
CDR3aa: CATSRAGFSGNTIYF

j_gene: TRBJ1-1
len: 15
v_gene: TRBV30
d_gene: TRBD1
abundance: -
CDR3nt: TGTGCCTGGAGTGTACTCGAGACAGGGACCGGCCAAGCTTTCTTT
CDR3aa: CAWSVLETGTGQAFF

j_gene: TRBJ1-2
len: 13
v_gene: TRBV29-1
d_gene: -
abundance: -
CDR3nt: TGCAGCGTTAGTTTAGGAGCTAACTATGGCTACACCTTC
CDR3aa: CSVSLGANYGYTF

j_gene: TRBJ1-2
len: 16
v_gene: TRBV7-9
d_gene: -
abundance: -
CDR3nt: TGTGCCAGCAGCTTTATCCCCGGGACGGATGGGGAAGGATACACCTTC
CDR3aa: CASSFIPGTDGEGYTF

j_gene: TRBJ1-4
len: 15
v_gene: TRBV7-9
d_gene: TRBD1
abundance: -
CDR3nt: TGTGCCAGCACCATGAGACAGGGGGCCGAAGAAAAACTGTTTTTT
CDR3aa: CASTMRQGAEEKLFF

j_gene: TRBJ2-7
len: 16
v_gene: TRBV11-2
d_gene: TRBD1
abundance: -
CDR3nt: TGTGCCAGCAGCTCCTTTGGGACAGGCGCCTCCTACGAGCAGTACTTC
CDR3aa: CASSSFGTGASYEQYF

j_gene: TRBJ1-5
len: 16
v_gene: TRBV18
d_gene: -
abundance: -
CDR3nt: TGTGCCAGCTCACCTTATGGGGCTTTCGGCAATCAGCCCCAGCATTTT
CDR3aa: CASSPYGAFGNQPQHF

j_gene: TRBJ2-1
len: 13
v_gene: TRBV7-9
d_gene: -
abundance: -
CDR3nt: TGTGCCAGCAGCCCCGGACATCCGAATGAGCAGTTCTTC
CDR3aa: CASSPGHPNEQFF

j_gene: TRBJ1-5
len: 12
v_gene: TRBV10-3
d_gene: -
abundance: -
CDR3nt: TGTGCCACCGCTGATCTCAATCAGCCCCAGCATTTT
CDR3aa: CATADLNQPQHF

j_gene: TRBJ2-5
len: 13
v_gene: TRBV18
d_gene: TRBD2
abundance: -
CDR3nt: TGTGCCAGCTCACCGGGACTACAAGAGACCCAGTACTTC
CDR3aa: CASSPGLQETQYF

j_gene: TRBJ2-7
len: 15
v_gene: TRBV4-3
d_gene: -
abundance: once
CDR3nt: TGCGCCAGCAGCCAAGATTGGGGGCGTCAGAGCGAGCAGTACTTC
CDR3aa: CASSQDWGRQSEQYF

j_gene: TRBJ1-1
len: 13
v_gene: TRBV7-9
d_gene: TRBD1
abundance: -
CDR3nt: TGTGCCAGCAGCCCGGGGACAGGGTATGAAGCTTTCTTT
CDR3aa: CASSPGTGYEAFF

j_gene: TRBJ1-4
len: 20
v_gene: TRBV15
d_gene: -
abundance: -
CDR3nt: TGTGCCACCAGCAGAGATCTACGTCTGGCAGGGAGAAGGACTAATGAAAAACTGTTTTTT
CDR3aa: CATSRDLRLAGRRTNEKLFF

j_gene: TRBJ2-3
len: 16
v_gene: TRBV25-1
d_gene: TRBD2
abundance: -
CDR3nt: TGTGCCAGCAGTGAGTCAAGCGGGGCTCGAGGAGATACGCAGTATTTT
CDR3aa: CASSESSGARGDTQYF